One sample yielded the 32 T cell receptor beta chains listed below, sequenced in a study of graft-versus-host responses after intestinal transplantation (dated by TCRdb to about 2021). Libraries were made using the immunoSEQ multiplex PCR assay. TCRdb holds this immuneACCESS table with in-frame rearrangements only. Some clones are missing; in checked studies, unresolved V genes explain under half, and the rest has no known cause. The sample contains more than 20,000 clones, roughly 83% of them found a single time. The biggest ten clones account for around 1.1% of the sample. The source material was PBMCs, sampled 28 days after intestinal transplant. These receptors were collected from a human patient who received an intestinal transplant, so some T cells may come from the graft donor.

A single count supports this clone. V and J are TRBV5-6 and TRBJ2-5; TRBD2 agrees at 8 bases. The CDR3 length is 13 residues. V was pared by 4 bases and J by 4 bases, with 3 bases of the junction left unmatched. CDR1 is SGHDT and CDR2 is YYEEEE in the germline V gene. CDR3 coding DNA: TGTGCCAGCAGCACAGCGGGGGTAGAGACCCAGTACTTC. This translates into CASSTAGVETQYF.

This clone was counted a few times. J is TRBJ2-7 and V is TRBV2; 7 nucleotides match TRBD1. V was clipped by 8 bases and J by 2 bases; unmatched bases: 12. CDR1 is SNHLY, CDR2 FYNNEI, per germline. The CDR3 covers 15 residues. For the CDR3, the DNA is TGTGCCAGCGACGAAGGCGACAGGGCGACCTACGAGCAGTACTTC. Translation: CASDEGDRATYEQYF. Supplemented by reference TRBV2 and TRBJ2-7, the full variable domain reads EPEVTQTPSHQVTQMGQEVILRCVPISNHLYFYWYRQILGQKVEFLVSFYNNEISEKSEIFDDQFSVERPDGSNFTLKIRSTKLEDSAMYFCASDEGDRATYEQYFGPGTRLTVT.

V usage is TRBV9 and J usage is TRBJ1-1; D may be TRBD1 (5 bases). Germline lookup yields CDR1 SGDLS and CDR2 YYNGEE. The CDR3 runs to 15 residues. Trimming left V 0 bases short and J 1 base short, with 10 bases between. CDR3: CASSVVAGWNTEAFF. In nucleotides, the CDR3 is TGTGCCAGCAGCGTAGTCGCAGGGTGGAACACTGAAGCTTTCTTT. The whole variable domain, filled in from reference TRBV9 and TRBJ1-1, reads DSGVTQTPKHLITATGQRVTLRCSPRSGDLSVYWYQQSLDQGLQFLIQYYNGEERAKGNILERFSAQQFPDLHSELNLSSLELGDSALYFCASSVVAGWNTEAFFGQGTRLTVV.

V is TRBV6-5 and J is TRBJ2-6; D gene uncertain. CDR1 is MNHEY, CDR2 SVGAGI, per germline. The V end lost 4 bases, the J end lost 0 bases, and 7 bases lay between the germline ends. The CDR3 contains 15 residues. The CDR3 loop is CASSLGSSGANVLTF. CDR3 in DNA: TGTGCCAGCAGTTTAGGGTCCTCTGGGGCCAACGTCCTGACTTTC.

This sequence joins TRBV27 and TRBJ1-1; D is uncertain. Trimming left V 2 bases short and J 5 bases short, with 9 bases between. Germline-derived CDR1 and CDR2 are MNHEY and SMNVEV (reference sequence). CDR3 size: 13 residues. The CDR3 DNA follows: TGTGCCAGCAGTTTAGGGGTACGAACTGAAGCTTTCTTT. The encoded protein is CASSLGVRTEAFF.

The chain is built from TRBV7-9 and TRBJ1-1; D remains unclear. The CDR3 sequence is 14 residues long. The V gene lost 3 bases and the J gene lost 5 bases, with 13 bases spanning the gap. Germline V CDR1 and CDR2: SEHNR, FQNEAQ (reference sequence). Here the CDR3 reads CASSFAAARTEAFF. The CDR3 DNA is TGTGCCAGCAGCTTCGCGGCGGCGCGGACTGAAGCTTTCTTT.

The CDR3 here is CASSLTGAPYNEQFF. CDR3 nucleotide sequence: TGTGCCAGCAGCCTGACAGGGGCGCCATACAATGAGCAGTTCTTC. V gene TRBV7-9 combines with J gene TRBJ2-1; 8 bases are shared with TRBD1. CDR1 SEHNR and CDR2 FQNEAQ come from the germline V gene (reference sequence). V was clipped by 5 bases and J by 4 bases; unmatched bases: 7. This CDR3 is 15 amino acids long.

This clone is a singleton in its sample. The chain links TRBV7-7 to TRBJ2-3, with 8 bases fitting TRBD2. The V gene's germline CDR1 is SSHAT and CDR2 FNYEAQ (reference sequence). The CDR3 covers 16 residues. V dropped 1 base and J dropped 2; count of bases not matched to a gene: 5. CDR3 nucleotide sequence: TGTGCCAGCAGCTTAGTGACTAGCGCATACACAGATACGCAGTATTTT. Translated: CASSLVTSAYTDTQYF.

The rearrangement joins TRBV30 to TRBJ1-2; D not resolved. CDR3 length equals 15 residues. Trimming pared 3 bases from V and 7 bases from J, leaving 21 bases between. CDR1 is GTSNPN and CDR2 is SVGIG in the germline V gene (reference sequence). The chain's CDR3 is CAWSAWALRASGYTF. The DNA of the CDR3 is TGTGCCTGGAGCGCCTGGGCCCTTAGAGCGAGTGGCTACACCTTC.

J is TRBJ2-5 and V is TRBV7-9; 13 nucleotides agree with TRBD2. Germline CDR1 is SEHNR and CDR2 is FQNEAQ (reference sequence). After removal of 5 bases from V and 5 bases from J, the junction contained 5 bases not matched to a gene. The CDR3 loop spans 15 amino acids. This CDR3 is CASSETSGGWETQYF. CDR3 coding DNA: TGTGCCAGCAGCGAGACTAGCGGGGGGTGGGAGACCCAGTACTTC.

The chain has TRBV5-8 and TRBJ2-4; D gene unclear. Germline V lookup: CDR1 SGHTS, CDR2 YDEGEE. V lost 0 bases, J lost 3 bases, and 4 bases lay in between. This CDR3 is 13 amino acids long. CDR3 bases: TGTGCCAGCAGCTTGGTCGGCAAAAACATTCAGTACTTC. It specifies CASSLVGKNIQYF.

This chain connects TRBV4-1 to TRBJ2-5; D might be TRBD2 (7 bases). Germline CDR1 reads MGHRA; CDR2 reads YSYEKL. V lost 1 base, J lost 5 bases, and 14 bases lay in between. The CDR3 runs to 15 residues. Here the CDR3 reads CASSQVEGGSETQYF. The CDR3 DNA sequence: TGCGCCAGCAGCCAAGTCGAGGGGGGGTCGGAGACCCAGTACTTC.

The V call is TRBV6-5, the J call TRBJ1-1; D remains unclear. Germline V lookup: CDR1 MNHEY, CDR2 SVGAGI. There are 13 residues in the CDR3. The V gene lost 8 bases and the J gene lost 1 base, with 11 bases spanning the gap. The CDR3 coding sequence is TGTGCCAGCGGCTTGGTGAGGAACACTGAAGCTTTCTTT. Protein sequence: CASGLVRNTEAFF.

The chain has TRBV6-5 and TRBJ1-1; 8 bases fit TRBD1. The CDR3 has 15 amino acids. Trimming removed 2 bases from V and 4 bases from J; junction bases left unmatched: 6. Germline assignment: CDR1 MNHEY and CDR2 SVGAGI. CDR3 nucleotides: TGTGCCAGCAGTTACCTCCCGACAGGGGTCACTGAAGCTTTCTTT. Translated: CASSYLPTGVTEAFF.

V usage is TRBV7-9 and J usage is TRBJ1-4; D is undetermined. Trimming stripped 2 bases from V and 1 base from J, with 11 bases between. Looked up from germline, CDR1 is SEHNR and CDR2 is FQNEAQ (reference sequence). The CDR3 covers 16 residues. The CDR3, as DNA: TGTGCCAGCAGCTTATATCGCGGAGGAACTAATGAAAAACTGTTTTTT. It is translated as CASSLYRGGTNEKLFF.

This chain uses TRBV2 with TRBJ2-5; 7 positions match TRBD2. The germline CDR1 and CDR2 sequences are SNHLY and FYNNEI. V was pared by 6 bases and J by 3 bases, with 7 bases of the junction left unmatched. CDR3 length: 14 amino acids. The CDR3 loop is CASRFDGGKETQYF. CDR3 sequence (DNA): TGTGCCAGCAGGTTTGACGGGGGGAAAGAGACCCAGTACTTC.

This clone was found once. V gene TRBV6-5 combines with J gene TRBJ2-7; TRBD1 is a possible D gene (6 bases). This CDR3 spans 13 amino acids. Germline CDR1 and CDR2: MNHEY and SVGAGI. Deletions cut 2 bases from V and 3 bases from J, with 8 bases between. The CDR3 here is CASSYGRGYEQYF. The CDR3 DNA reads as TGTGCCAGCAGTTACGGCAGGGGCTACGAGCAGTACTTC.

This clone has only a few counts. This sequence joins TRBV6-4 and TRBJ1-1; 7 nucleotides line up with TRBD1. After removal of 4 bases from V and 5 bases from J, the junction contained 7 bases not matched to a gene. The CDR3 covers 14 residues. Per the germline V gene, CDR1 is MRHNA and CDR2 is SNTAGT. CDR3 loop: CASSAGTDRTEAFF. The CDR3 region has the DNA TGTGCCAGCAGTGCCGGGACAGACAGGACTGAAGCTTTCTTT.

This chain uses TRBV5-1 with TRBJ2-1; perhaps TRBD1 as D (6 bases). V lost 7 bases, J lost 4 bases, and 12 bases lay in between. This CDR3 contains 13 residues. Germline CDR1 SGHRS, CDR2 YFSETQ. The chain's CDR3 is CASLGAGYNEQFF. DNA of the CDR3: TGCGCCAGCCTGGGGGCTGGTTACAATGAGCAGTTCTTC.

The CDR3 reads CASSTRQGAYSYEQYF. In DNA form, the CDR3 reads TGTGCCAGCAGCACGAGACAGGGGGCTTACTCCTACGAGCAGTACTTC. This chain links TRBV5-6 with TRBJ2-7; 10 nucleotides agree with TRBD1. Germline lookup yields CDR1 SGHDT and CDR2 YYEEEE. The CDR3 covers 16 residues. V shed 4 bases, J shed 0 bases, and the junction held 7 bases outside the gene matches.

Comments on this clone: Other DNA sequences in the sample encode the same CDR3. The CDR3 is CASSVRGLDAQETQYF. The CDR3 DNA follows: TGTGCCAGCAGCGTCCGGGGTCTCGATGCACAAGAGACCCAGTACTTC. The chain couples TRBV9 to TRBJ2-5; tentative D call: TRBD2 (5 bases). The CDR3 has 16 amino acids. V was shortened by 2 bases and J by 2 bases, with 16 bases between the two germline ends. The germline gives CDR1 SGDLS, CDR2 YYNGEE.

V usage is TRBV9 and J usage is TRBJ2-7; either TRBD1 or TRBD2 may supply D (5 bases each). CDR1 and CDR2 from the germline V gene are SGDLS and YYNGEE. This CDR3 region has 16 residues. Trimming shortened V by 4 bases and J by 2 bases, and 19 bases separated the two germline ends. The CDR3 is CASSPGWARQPYEQYF. DNA for the CDR3: TGTGCCAGCAGCCCGGGATGGGCGAGACAGCCCTACGAGCAGTACTTC.

V usage is TRBV27 and J usage is TRBJ2-7, with D perhaps matching TRBD2 (6 bases). Trimming shortened V by 6 bases and J by 7 bases, and 19 bases separated the two germline ends. Per germline, CDR1 MNHEY and CDR2 SMNVEV (reference sequence). The CDR3 has 14 residues. The CDR3 here is CASRSEKVGGEQYF. The DNA for the CDR3 is TGTGCCAGCAGGTCAGAAAAAGTTGGGGGGGAGCAGTACTTC.

This clone was observed a single time. J is TRBJ2-5 and V is TRBV14; the D gene is possibly TRBD1 (5 bases). V was clipped by 1 base and J by 1 base, with 16 bases between them. Germline CDR1 reads SGHDN; CDR2 reads FVKESK. This CDR3 is built from 17 residues. CDR3 DNA sequence: TGTGCCAGCAGCCAAGGCTATCGCAGGGCTGGCCAAGAGACCCAGTACTTC. Translating gives CASSQGYRRAGQETQYF.

The chain employs TRBV28 and TRBJ1-6, with 8 bases lining up with TRBD1. Germline V gene sequence: CDR1 MDHEN, CDR2 SYDVKM. J lost 5 bases, V lost 5 bases, and 2 bases had no gene match. This CDR3 comprises 14 residues. The CDR3 sequence: CASSRTGHNSPLHF. The CDR3 nucleotides are TGTGCCAGCAGTAGGACAGGGCATAATTCACCCCTCCACTTT.

The genes are TRBV19 and TRBJ2-2; 8 nucleotides agree with TRBD1. V gave up 4 bases and J gave up 0 bases; unmatched junction bases: 4. Germline CDR1 reads LNHDA; CDR2 reads SQIVND (reference sequence). The CDR3 has 16 amino acids. CDR3: CASSKGQGANTGELFF. The DNA for the CDR3 is TGTGCCAGTAGTAAAGGACAGGGAGCGAACACCGGGGAGCTGTTTTTT.

The rearrangement joins TRBV6-5 to TRBJ2-1; possibly TRBD2 for D (5 bases). Germline assignment: CDR1 MNHEY and CDR2 SVGAGI. The CDR3 totals 16 residues. V was trimmed by 0 bases and J by 0 bases, leaving 9 bases between them. Here the CDR3 DNA reads TGTGCCAGCAGTTACTCGATGGGGAGCTCCTACAATGAGCAGTTCTTC. Residues: CASSYSMGSSYNEQFF.

About this clone itself: At one end, the junction sequence differs from germline, possibly due to a read error. Other DNA sequences in the same sample also yield this CDR3. J is TRBJ2-7 and V is TRBV28, with unresolved D. From germline, CDR1 is MDHEN and CDR2 SYDVKM. The CDR3 length is 11 residues. CDR3 DNA: TGCGCCAGCAGTTCCCGAAGAGAGCAGTACTTC. Its protein is CASSSRREQYF.

The genes are TRBV7-4 and TRBJ1-1; D remains unclear. Germline values: CDR1 SGHVT, CDR2 SQSDAQ. V was pared by 0 bases and J by 7 bases, with 9 bases between. This CDR3 has 13 residues. The CDR3 DNA sequence: TGTGCCAGCAGCTTAGCGCTAAGTTTTGAAGCTTTCTTT. It yields the protein CASSLALSFEAFF.

This clone was counted a few times. The chain links TRBV28 to TRBJ2-7, with 7 bases fitting TRBD2. Germline assignment: CDR1 MDHEN and CDR2 SYDVKM. With V trimmed by 2 bases and J by 3 bases, 7 bases remained unmatched. The CDR3 is made up of 15 amino acids. This CDR3 reads CASSLRRGGGYEQYF. The CDR3 region has the DNA TGTGCCAGCAGTTTAAGGCGGGGCGGGGGCTACGAGCAGTACTTC.

The V and J genes are TRBV2 and TRBJ2-7; 7 positions agree with TRBD1. Trimming removed 7 bases from V and 1 base from J; junction bases left unmatched: 10. The germline CDR1 and CDR2 sequences are SNHLY and FYNNEI. This CDR3 is built from 15 residues. The CDR3 DNA is TGTGCCAGCAAGGAGGCTGGGACAGCGTCCTACGAGCAGTACTTC. Its protein is CASKEAGTASYEQYF.

The V gene is TRBV5-1, the J gene TRBJ1-2; TRBD1 matches at 9 bases. V lost 4 bases, J lost 5 bases, and 15 bases stayed unmatched. CDR3 length: 17 residues. The germline V gene encodes CDR1 SGHRS and CDR2 YFSETQ. The CDR3 loop reads CASSPRDRVLTSYGYTF. DNA of the CDR3: TGCGCCAGCAGCCCTCGGGACAGGGTCTTGACCTCTTATGGCTACACCTTC.